The sequence of this T cell receptor beta chain was determined in a study of vaccination effects on CD4 cells after COVID-19. The V end was cut by 4 bases, the J end by 4 bases, with 12 bases between. The CDR3 is 15 residues long. The germline CDR1 and CDR2 sequences are SGHRS and YFSETQ. Concerning this clone: Antigen specificity is unknown.

Study results and caveats: Missing from the study were early post-infection timepoints, and its convalescent patients were few. Long after vaccination, the clones induced by infection and by vaccine shrank markedly in size.

With the ViraFEST assay, the study expanded antigen-specific CD4+ T cells using viral peptide pools, then sequenced them. It was after 10 days of culture that CD4+ T cells were isolated. Roughly 1.8 million PBMC per well received 7.5 to 10 IU/ml IL-2 and roughly 9.2 ug/ml peptides in culture. Half-medium exchanges with IL-2 medium took place on days 3 and 7. The table came from immunoSEQ multiplex PCR; TCRdb's copy has only in-frame clones and leaves some out. Here the sample spans about 79,000 clones, approximately 74% being singletons. The chain employs TRBV5-1 and TRBJ1-6; TRBD1 is a possible D gene (5 bases). The specimen was CD4+ T cells from PBMCs cultured with HCoV-229E spike peptides, collected before COVID-19 vaccination. This sequence originates from a human donor who received a COVID-19 vaccine. The CDR3 loop is CASSPDTGYNSPLHF. DNA of the CDR3: TGCGCCAGCAGCCCCGACACAGGTTATAATTCACCCCTCCACTTT.